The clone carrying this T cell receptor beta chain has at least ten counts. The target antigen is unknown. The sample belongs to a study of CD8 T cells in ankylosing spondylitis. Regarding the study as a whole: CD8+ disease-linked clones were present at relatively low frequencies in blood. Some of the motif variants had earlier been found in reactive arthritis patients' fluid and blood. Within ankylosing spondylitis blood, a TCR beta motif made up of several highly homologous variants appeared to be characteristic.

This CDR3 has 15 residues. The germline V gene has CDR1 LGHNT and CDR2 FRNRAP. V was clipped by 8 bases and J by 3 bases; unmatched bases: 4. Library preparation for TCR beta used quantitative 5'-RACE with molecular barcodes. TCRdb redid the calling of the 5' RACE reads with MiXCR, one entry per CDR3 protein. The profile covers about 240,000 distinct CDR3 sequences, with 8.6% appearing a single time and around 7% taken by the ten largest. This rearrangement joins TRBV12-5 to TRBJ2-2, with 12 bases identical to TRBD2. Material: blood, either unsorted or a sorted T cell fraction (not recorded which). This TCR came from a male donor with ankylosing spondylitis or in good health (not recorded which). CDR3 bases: TGTGCTAGTCTAGCGGGGGGGGTCGACACCGGGGAGCTGTTTTTT. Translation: CASLAGGVDTGELFF.